The sequence of this T cell receptor beta chain was determined in a study of OX40 agonist ivuxolimab in advanced cancers. Study-level results: CD4+ T cells averaged fewer expanded clones than CD8+ T cells.

Comments on this clone: Its antigen is as yet unknown.

CDR1 is SGHNT, CDR2 YENEEA, per germline. V lost 5 bases and J lost 2, with 15 bases in between. The CDR3 sequence is 15 residues long. Profiling relied on immunoSEQ multiplex PCR, and the TCRdb table lists in-frame clones only, not all of them. The table includes about 73,000 clones, roughly 80% detected once. The sequences come from CD4+ or CD8+ T cells sorted from blood, collected in a trial of the OX40 agonist ivuxolimab. The chain couples TRBV11-3 to TRBJ1-2; a weak D match, TRBD1 (6 bases). The sequence was collected from an adult with an advanced solid tumor such as melanoma, head and neck, liver or kidney cancer. The CDR3 nucleotides read TGTGCCAGCAGCAGCCCCACAGGGTTGAACTATGGCTACACCTTC. Protein sequence: CASSSPTGLNYGYTF.